This is a list of T cell receptor beta chains from one sample in a study of blood T cell repertoires in COVID-19. The table came from immunoSEQ multiplex PCR; TCRdb's copy has only in-frame clones and leaves some out. The sample contains over 65,000 clones, approximately 80% of which appear only once. The specimen was peripheral blood. These receptors were obtained from a woman aged 40 to 55 with active or convalescent COVID-19. Both conserved end residues are part of each CDR3. The D gene is left open where the match is weak. Some rows mark clone size as missing; the rest say once, few, many or name a class of expanded clone.

j_call: TRBJ2-1; d_call: .; clone_size: .; v_call: TRBV5-1; cdr3_aa: CASSVGTYMVNEQFF; cdr3_nt: TGCGCCAGCAGCGTAGGGACATACATGGTGAATGAGCAGTTCTTC
j_call: TRBJ2-7; d_call: TRBD2; clone_size: .; v_call: TRBV11-2; cdr3_aa: CASSLPMGIDDPGGYEQYF; cdr3_nt: TGTGCCAGCAGCTTACCCATGGGAATCGACGACCCGGGGGGCTACGAGCAGTACTTC
j_call: TRBJ2-2; d_call: .; clone_size: .; v_call: TRBV15; cdr3_aa: CATSRDSATGELFF; cdr3_nt: TGTGCCACCAGCAGAGATAGCGCCACCGGGGAGCTGTTTTTT
j_call: TRBJ2-7; d_call: .; clone_size: .; v_call: TRBV24-1; cdr3_aa: CATSDLRGTASYEQYF; cdr3_nt: TGTGCCACCAGTGATTTGCGCGGGACAGCCTCCTACGAGCAGTACTTC
j_call: TRBJ2-3; d_call: TRBD2; clone_size: .; v_call: TRBV28; cdr3_aa: CASSSIIAGGPWGGVGTQYF; cdr3_nt: TGTGCCAGCAGTTCAATTATAGCGGGAGGGCCTTGGGGGGGTGTTGGTACGCAGTATTTT
j_call: TRBJ2-1; d_call: TRBD1; clone_size: .; v_call: TRBV19; cdr3_aa: CASSMYGQGPYNEQFF; cdr3_nt: TGTGCCAGTAGTATGTACGGACAGGGCCCCTACAATGAGCAGTTCTTC
j_call: TRBJ2-1; d_call: .; clone_size: .; v_call: TRBV28; cdr3_aa: CASSPFSTSYNEQFF; cdr3_nt: TGTGCCAGCAGTCCCTTCTCGACTAGTTACAATGAGCAGTTCTTC
j_call: TRBJ2-1; d_call: TRBD1; clone_size: few; v_call: TRBV6-5; cdr3_aa: CASRLPGQGSNEQFF; cdr3_nt: TGTGCCAGCAGACTTCCGGGACAGGGCTCCAATGAGCAGTTCTTC
j_call: TRBJ2-7; d_call: TRBD1; clone_size: .; v_call: TRBV27; cdr3_aa: CASSLGQRTYEQYF; cdr3_nt: TGTGCCAGCAGCCTGGGACAGCGAACCTACGAGCAGTACTTC
j_call: TRBJ1-5; d_call: .; clone_size: few; v_call: TRBV5-1; cdr3_aa: CASSSGEGDYSNQPQHF; cdr3_nt: TGCGCCAGCAGCTCGGGGGAGGGGGATTATAGCAATCAGCCCCAGCATTTT
j_call: TRBJ2-2; d_call: TRBD1; clone_size: .; v_call: TRBV24-1; cdr3_aa: CATSDFGTGRPGELFF; cdr3_nt: TGTGCCACCAGTGATTTTGGGACAGGGAGGCCCGGGGAGCTGTTTTTT
j_call: TRBJ1-5; d_call: TRBD1; clone_size: .; v_call: TRBV11-2; cdr3_aa: CASSSTGGGNQPQHF; cdr3_nt: TGTGCCAGCAGCTCAACAGGGGGAGGCAATCAGCCCCAGCATTTT
j_call: TRBJ2-3; d_call: .; clone_size: .; v_call: TRBV10-3; cdr3_aa: CAISAPVEGTPSRYF; cdr3_nt: TGTGCCATCAGTGCCCCCGTAGAGGGGACTCCCAGTCGGTATTTT
j_call: TRBJ2-5; d_call: TRBD2; clone_size: .; v_call: TRBV4-2; cdr3_aa: CASSQDPGTSGIETQYF; cdr3_nt: TGTGCCAGCAGCCAAGACCCAGGGACTAGCGGGATTGAGACCCAGTACTTC
j_call: TRBJ1-6; d_call: .; clone_size: .; v_call: TRBV9; cdr3_aa: CASSVSSYPNNSPLHF; cdr3_nt: TGTGCCAGCAGCGTATCGAGTTATCCTAATAATTCACCCCTCCACTTT
j_call: TRBJ2-1; d_call: .; clone_size: .; v_call: TRBV19; cdr3_aa: CASSRLQGSGFNEQFF; cdr3_nt: TGTGCCAGTAGTCGCCTCCAGGGTAGCGGATTCAATGAGCAGTTCTTC
j_call: TRBJ2-7; d_call: TRBD2; clone_size: few; v_call: TRBV6-2/TRBV6-3; cdr3_aa: CASSLRGTSGEYEQYF; cdr3_nt: TGTGCCAGCAGTCTACGGGGGACTAGCGGGGAATACGAGCAGTACTTC
j_call: TRBJ1-2; d_call: .; clone_size: .; v_call: TRBV6-1; cdr3_aa: CASSESAGNIYGYTF; cdr3_nt: TGTGCCAGCAGTGAATCAGCAGGGAATATCTATGGCTACACCTTC
j_call: TRBJ1-1; d_call: TRBD1; clone_size: .; v_call: TRBV27; cdr3_aa: CASSLSFRGRVTEAFF; cdr3_nt: TGTGCCAGCAGTTTATCTTTCAGGGGGCGTGTCACTGAAGCTTTCTTT
j_call: TRBJ2-3; d_call: TRBD2; clone_size: .; v_call: TRBV7-9; cdr3_aa: CASTKPGLASTDTQYF; cdr3_nt: TGTGCCAGCACGAAGCCGGGACTAGCTAGCACAGATACGCAGTATTTT
j_call: TRBJ1-1; d_call: .; clone_size: .; v_call: TRBV10-3; cdr3_aa: CAISQGTTEAFF; cdr3_nt: TGTGCCATCAGCCAGGGGACCACTGAAGCTTTCTTT
j_call: TRBJ2-7; d_call: TRBD2; clone_size: many; v_call: TRBV3-1/TRBV3-2; cdr3_aa: CASSQGRRGSAGVEYF; cdr3_nt: TGTGCCAGCAGCCAAGGTCGGAGGGGCTCGGCGGGAGTGGAGTACTTC
j_call: TRBJ1-1; d_call: TRBD1; clone_size: .; v_call: TRBV7-9; cdr3_aa: CASSLKQGAAEAFF; cdr3_nt: TGTGCCAGCAGCCTAAAGCAGGGGGCGGCTGAAGCTTTCTTT
j_call: TRBJ2-5; d_call: .; clone_size: .; v_call: TRBV2; cdr3_aa: CASIRGKETQYF; cdr3_nt: TGTGCCAGCATTCGGGGGAAAGAGACCCAGTACTTC
j_call: TRBJ2-1; d_call: .; clone_size: .; v_call: TRBV29-1; cdr3_aa: CSVEDAGTRIKQFF; cdr3_nt: TGCAGCGTTGAAGACGCCGGGACACGGATCAAGCAGTTCTTC
j_call: TRBJ2-1; d_call: .; clone_size: .; v_call: TRBV4-2; cdr3_aa: CASSQELRPLRSGYYNEQFF; cdr3_nt: TGTGCCAGCAGCCAAGAGCTAAGGCCCTTGAGAAGCGGGTACTACAATGAGCAGTTCTTC
j_call: TRBJ1-5; d_call: .; clone_size: .; v_call: TRBV6-5; cdr3_aa: CASKQGAGQPQHF; cdr3_nt: TGTGCCAGCAAGCAAGGGGCAGGTCAGCCCCAGCATTTT
j_call: TRBJ2-3; d_call: TRBD2; clone_size: .; v_call: TRBV7-2; cdr3_aa: CASSPGLAGDTDTQYF; cdr3_nt: TGTGCCAGCAGCCCCGGACTAGCGGGGGACACAGATACGCAGTATTTT
j_call: TRBJ1-2; d_call: .; clone_size: .; v_call: TRBV5-4; cdr3_aa: CASSGGVSVTF; cdr3_nt: TGTGCCAGCAGCGGAGGGGTGTCGGTCACCTTC
j_call: TRBJ2-1; d_call: TRBD1; clone_size: .; v_call: TRBV6-6; cdr3_aa: CASGKAGGLEQFF; cdr3_nt: TGTGCCAGCGGGAAAGCAGGGGGCCTTGAGCAGTTCTTC
j_call: TRBJ2-1; d_call: .; clone_size: .; v_call: TRBV7-9; cdr3_aa: CASILGVDEQFF; cdr3_nt: TGTGCCAGCATCCTTGGAGTCGATGAGCAGTTCTTC
j_call: TRBJ2-6; d_call: TRBD1; clone_size: .; v_call: TRBV18; cdr3_aa: CASSPGQGGSGANVLTF; cdr3_nt: TGTGCCAGCTCCCCGGGACAGGGAGGCTCTGGGGCCAACGTCCTGACTTTC